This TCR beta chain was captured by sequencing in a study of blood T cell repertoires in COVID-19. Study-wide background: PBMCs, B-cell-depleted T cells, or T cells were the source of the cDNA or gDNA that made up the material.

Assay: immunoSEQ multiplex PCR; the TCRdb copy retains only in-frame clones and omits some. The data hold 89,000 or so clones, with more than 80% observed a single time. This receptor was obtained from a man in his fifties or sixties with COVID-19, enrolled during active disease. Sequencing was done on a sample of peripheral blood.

The CDR3 here is CASSFWDIGGEQYF. The CDR3, as DNA: TGTGCCAGCAGCTTCTGGGACATCGGTGGGGAGCAGTACTTC. The chain recombines TRBV5-4 with TRBJ2-7, with D maybe TRBD1 (6 bases). CDR1 SGHNT and CDR2 YYREEE come from the germline V gene (reference sequence). The CDR3 runs 14 residues. Trimming took off 2 bases at V and 7 bases at J, with 16 bases between the two ends.